The 21 T cell receptor beta chains in this list originate from one sample, sequenced in a study of blood T cell repertoires in COVID-19 (dated by TCRdb to the early 2020s). Library method: the immunoSEQ multiplex PCR assay. TCRdb took over this immuneACCESS table, retaining in-frame rearrangements with V and J assigned. Such tables are incomplete; in checked studies, under half of the missing clones stem from an unresolved V gene, and the remainder is unexplained. Recorded for this sample are about 74,000 clones; almost 90% of them occurred a single time. Together, the top ten hold around 1.9% of the sample. The sequencing input was peripheral blood. All receptors come from a woman of 80 years or more with active or convalescent COVID-19.

This clone was detected a few times. The J gene is TRBJ1-2, the V gene TRBV19; perhaps TRBD1 as D (5 bases). Trimming pared 3 bases from V and 3 bases from J, leaving 11 bases between. CDR1 is LNHDA and CDR2 is SQIVND in the germline V gene (reference sequence). The CDR3 covers 14 residues. The CDR3 protein is CASSIMARDYGYTF. For the CDR3, the DNA is TGTGCCAGTAGTATCATGGCCAGGGACTATGGCTACACCTTC.

This chain uses TRBV4-3 with TRBJ1-2; no reliable D call. The CDR3 sequence is 15 residues long. CDR1 is LGHNA and CDR2 is YSLEER in the germline V gene. Trimming removed 0 bases from V and 2 bases from J, with 10 bases in between. CDR3 in DNA: TGCGCCAGCAGCCAAGATTTTGGCCGAAACTATGGCTACACCTTC. The encoded protein is CASSQDFGRNYGYTF.

The CDR3 sequence is CASSLSGELFF. In DNA form, the CDR3 reads TGTGCCAGCAGTTTGAGCGGGGAGCTGTTTTTT. J is TRBJ2-2 and V is TRBV12-3 or TRBV12-4, with unresolved D. V was trimmed by 3 bases and J by 7 bases, leaving 3 bases between them. The length of the CDR3 is 11 residues.

This chain connects TRBV6-5 to TRBJ2-7; 8 bases line up with TRBD1. With V trimmed by 7 bases and J by 4 bases, 9 bases remained unmatched. Looked up from germline, CDR1 is MNHEY and CDR2 is SVGAGI. The CDR3 contains 14 residues. CDR3 sequence: CASNLQGEIYEQYF. In nucleotides, the CDR3 is TGTGCCAGCAACCTACAGGGGGAAATATACGAGCAGTACTTC.

This chain links TRBV5-4 with TRBJ1-4, with D maybe TRBD1 (5 bases). From germline, CDR1 is SGHNT and CDR2 YYREEE (reference sequence). The CDR3 sequence is 14 residues long. The V gene lost 1 base and the J gene lost 4 bases, with 8 bases spanning the gap. CDR3 amino acids: CASSLWGGNEKLFF. CDR3 nucleotide sequence: TGTGCCAGCAGCTTGTGGGGCGGTAATGAAAAACTGTTTTTT.

This chain links TRBV5-1 with TRBJ1-6; 7 bases match TRBD1. Germline V lookup: CDR1 SGHRS, CDR2 YFSETQ. The CDR3 runs to 15 residues. Germline trimming cut 0 bases from V and 8 bases from J; bases unmatched to any gene: 5. CDR3 loop: CASSLVEGADSPLHF. CDR3 DNA sequence: TGCGCCAGCAGCTTGGTAGAGGGGGCGGATTCACCCCTCCACTTT.

This chain uses TRBV5-1 with TRBJ1-6; 7 positions agree with TRBD1. There are 15 residues in the CDR3. J was trimmed by 10 bases and V by 4 bases; bases with no gene match: 11. The germline V gene has CDR1 SGHRS and CDR2 YFSETQ. The CDR3 loop is CASSPYRGLGSPLHF. The DNA for the CDR3 is TGCGCCAGCAGCCCGTACAGGGGCCTAGGGTCACCCCTCCACTTT.

This clone was observed once. This sequence joins TRBV9 and TRBJ2-1; 14 positions match TRBD2. Trimming removed 4 bases from V and 9 bases from J; junction bases left unmatched: 9. Germline CDR1 and CDR2: SGDLS and YYNGEE. The length of the CDR3 is 16 residues. The CDR3 coding sequence is TGTGCCAGCAGCCCCCTGGGACTAGCGGGAGCCTCTGAGCAGTTCTTC. This codes for CASSPLGLAGASEQFF.

The table lists this clone with a count of one. The chain has TRBV19 and TRBJ1-2, with 7 nucleotides matching TRBD1. Germline assignment: CDR1 LNHDA and CDR2 SQIVND (reference sequence). The CDR3 consists of 13 residues. With V trimmed by 6 bases and J by 4 bases, 5 bases remained unmatched. The CDR3 loop reads CASSAGQSYGYTF. CDR3 coding DNA: TGTGCCAGTAGCGCGGGACAGAGCTATGGCTACACCTTC.

This sequence joins TRBV10-3 and TRBJ2-5; D may be TRBD1 (5 bases). Trimming took off 7 bases at V and 5 bases at J, with 14 bases between the two ends. The CDR3 is made up of 13 amino acids. CDR1 and CDR2 (germline): ENHRY, SYGVKD. Written as DNA, the CDR3 is TGTGCCATCACCCCGACAGAAAGGGAGACCCAGTACTTC. Translated, it gives CAITPTERETQYF.

The chain couples TRBV19 to TRBJ1-6; tentatively, D is TRBD1 (5 bases). The V and J ends lost 6 bases and 10 bases respectively, with 16 bases between them. This CDR3 contains 14 residues. Per germline, CDR1 LNHDA and CDR2 SQIVND (reference sequence). Written as DNA, the CDR3 is TGTGCCAGTAGGGGCCAAGGGGAAACGTCACCCCTCCACTTT. Amino acid sequence: CASRGQGETSPLHF.

The chain carries TRBV11-2 and TRBJ1-5; D is ambiguous. The CDR3 is made up of 15 amino acids. The germline V gene encodes CDR1 SGHAT and CDR2 FQNNGV. Trimming removed 1 base from V and 4 bases from J, with 11 bases in between. The DNA for the CDR3 is TGTGCCAGCAGCTTAGCCGGGGTAGCAAATCAGCCCCAGCATTTT. Translated: CASSLAGVANQPQHF.

V usage is TRBV7-9 and J usage is TRBJ2-7, with D possibly being TRBD2 (7 bases). The CDR3 has 17 amino acids. Germline V gives CDR1 SEHNR, CDR2 FQNEAQ (reference sequence). V was clipped by 1 base and J by 0 bases, with 16 bases between them. CDR3 sequence: CASSLVGLADSSYEQYF. The CDR3 DNA follows: TGTGCCAGCAGCTTAGTCGGGCTAGCGGACAGCTCCTACGAGCAGTACTTC.

J is TRBJ2-2 and V is TRBV18; TRBD1 matches 8 bases. The CDR3 extends over 17 amino acids. Germline V CDR1 and CDR2: KGHSH, LQKENI. V dropped 2 bases and J dropped 5; count of bases not matched to a gene: 10. The CDR3 region is CASSPAAGTGRTGELFF. As DNA, the CDR3 is TGTGCCAGCTCACCAGCTGCCGGGACAGGCCGAACCGGGGAGCTGTTTTTT.

The chain links TRBV5-1 to TRBJ2-7; perhaps TRBD1 as D (6 bases). The CDR3 contains 14 residues. CDR1 and CDR2 from the germline V gene are SGHRS and YFSETQ. Between the trimmed V and J ends, which lost 1 base and 1 base, there was a span of 9 bases. This CDR3 is CASSLNGQSYEQYF. As DNA, the CDR3 is TGCGCCAGCAGCTTGAATGGACAGTCCTACGAGCAGTACTTC.

A single count supports this clone. V is TRBV9 and J is TRBJ2-3; tentative D call: TRBD1 (7 bases). V lost 2 bases and J lost 1, with 14 bases in between. This CDR3 contains 16 residues. CDR1 is SGDLS, CDR2 YYNGEE, per germline. The DNA for the CDR3 is TGTGCCAGCAGCGTGCAGGGGGAGCGGGGCACAGATACGCAGTATTTT. Its protein product is CASSVQGERGTDTQYF.

Here the CDR3 DNA reads TGTGCCAGCAGCCCTGGGAGGGCCAATTCACCCCTCCACTTT. Its translation: CASSPGRANSPLHF. The rearrangement links TRBV11-2 to TRBJ1-6, with D uncertain. CDR1 is SGHAT, CDR2 FQNNGV, per germline. The V gene lost 5 bases and the J gene lost 7 bases, with 12 bases spanning the gap. The CDR3 length is 14 residues.

V usage is TRBV2 and J usage is TRBJ2-5; 11 bases are shared with TRBD2. In germline, CDR1 is SNHLY, CDR2 FYNNEI. CDR3 length equals 16 residues. J lost 4 bases, V lost 4 bases, and 8 bases had no gene match. The chain's CDR3 is CASSGQLAGGGETQYF. Written as DNA, the CDR3 is TGTGCCAGCAGTGGACAGCTAGCGGGGGGCGGAGAGACCCAGTACTTC.

This clone was counted between two and nine times. This chain connects TRBV19 to TRBJ2-7; 7 bases fit TRBD2. CDR1 and CDR2 (germline): LNHDA, SQIVND (reference sequence). V lost 4 bases and J lost 0; bases outside the gene matches: 3. This CDR3 region has 14 residues. The CDR3 spells CASSREGFSYEQYF. The CDR3 DNA is TGTGCCAGTAGTAGGGAGGGGTTCTCCTACGAGCAGTACTTC.

The chain couples TRBV6-6 to TRBJ1-2, with no clear D. Germline assignment: CDR1 MNHNY and CDR2 SVGAGI (reference sequence). The CDR3 consists of 11 residues. V was cut by 6 bases and J by 5 bases, with 7 bases left in between. The CDR3 loop reads CASSPLYGYTF. CDR3 nucleotide sequence: TGTGCCAGCAGCCCCCTTTATGGCTACACCTTC.

The chain couples TRBV19 to TRBJ2-5, with unresolved D. CDR1 is LNHDA, CDR2 SQIVND, per germline (reference sequence). The CDR3 consists of 15 residues. The V end lost 3 bases, the J end lost 0 bases, and 11 bases lay between the germline ends. This CDR3 reads CASSMGRPYQETQYF. The CDR3 DNA follows: TGTGCCAGTAGTATGGGCAGGCCATACCAAGAGACCCAGTACTTC.